The rows below give T cell receptor beta chains drawn from one sample of a study of beta chain features in type 1 diabetes. The repertoire was sequenced with immunoSEQ multiplex PCR; TCRdb's copy has only in-frame clones and lacks some. The sample includes hundreds of thousands of clones, 13% to 15% of them seen just once. Sequences were obtained from central memory CD4+ T cells from blood. These receptors all stem from a young man in good health. Both conserved end residues are part of each CDR3. The D gene is left open where the match is weak. Size tells how often a clone was seen (once, few, many) or the class of an expanded clone, and some rows leave it out.

CDR3 DNA,CDR3 protein,D gene,V gene,clone size,J gene
TGTGCCAGCAGCTTAGGAAGGACTAGTACTAAGCAGTTCTTC,CASSLGRTSTKQFF,TRBD2,TRBV11-2,few,TRBJ2-1
TGCGCCAGCAGCCAAGTAGGAGGTCGCGACAATGAGCAGTTCTTC,CASSQVGGRDNEQFF,NA,TRBV4-3,NA,TRBJ2-1
TGCGCCAGCAGCTTGGGACAGGGGGCTCGAGAGCAGTACTTC,CASSLGQGAREQYF,TRBD1,TRBV5-1,NA,TRBJ2-5
TGCGCCAGCAGCTTGGGAGAAGTAGTTATGGGTCCGCAGTACTTC,CASSLGEVVMGPQYF,NA,TRBV5-1,few,TRBJ2-7
TGTGCCAGCAGCGCTCTAGCGTTATTCACCGGGGAGCTGTTTTTT,CASSALALFTGELFF,NA,TRBV5-6,few,TRBJ2-2
TGCGCCAGCAGCCAAGATACAGGGGTTAACTATGGCTACACCTTC,CASSQDTGVNYGYTF,TRBD1,TRBV4-3,NA,TRBJ1-2
TGTGCCAGCAGTTCAACCCCGGGCAGGAGGGGGAATCAGCCCCAGCATTTT,CASSSTPGRRGNQPQHF,NA,TRBV27,NA,TRBJ1-5
TGCGCCAGCAGCTTGTCGGCCGGAACGGGGATGAACACTGAAGCTTTCTTT,CASSLSAGTGMNTEAFF,NA,TRBV5-1,NA,TRBJ1-1
TGCGCCAGCACCATGACAGGAAATGGCTACACCTTC,CASTMTGNGYTF,NA,TRBV10-2,few,TRBJ1-2
TGTGCCAGCAGCTTAGGGGGTGAGCAGTTCTTC,CASSLGGEQFF,NA,TRBV7-6,few,TRBJ2-1